This T cell receptor beta chain was sequenced for a study of patients and donors after allogeneic stem cell transplantation. The CDR3 is 14 residues long. Germline CDR1 reads MNHEY; CDR2 reads SMNVEV (reference sequence). V lost 3 bases to trimming and J lost 6 bases; unmatched junction nucleotides: 5. TCRdb fed the RT-PCR reads into MiXCR, producing one record per CDR3 protein. The data contain about 410,000 distinct CDR3 sequences, under 20% of them singletons. What was sequenced was blood, either unsorted or a sorted T cell fraction (not recorded which). This sequence was found in a human donor who was either an allogeneic HSCT recipient or a stem cell or donor lymphocyte infusion donor (not recorded which). It is not recorded whose cells these are; they may come from a transplant donor. V usage is TRBV27 and J usage is TRBJ1-2, with 9 bases fitting TRBD1. The CDR3 DNA follows: TGTGCCAGCAGTTTCTACAGGGGGCGGGATGGCTACACCTTC. Encoded protein: CASSFYRGRDGYTF.